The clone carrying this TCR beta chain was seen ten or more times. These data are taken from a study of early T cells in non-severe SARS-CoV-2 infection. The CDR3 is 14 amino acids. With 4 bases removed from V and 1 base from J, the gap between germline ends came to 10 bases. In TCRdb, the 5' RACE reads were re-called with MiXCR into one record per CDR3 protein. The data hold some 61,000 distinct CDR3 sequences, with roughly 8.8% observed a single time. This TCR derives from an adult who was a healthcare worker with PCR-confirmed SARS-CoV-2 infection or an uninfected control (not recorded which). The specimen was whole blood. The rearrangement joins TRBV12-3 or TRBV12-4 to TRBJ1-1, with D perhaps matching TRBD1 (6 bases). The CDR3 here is CASSSRGANTEAFF. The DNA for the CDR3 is TGTGCCAGCAGTTCCCGGGGGGCGAACACTGAAGCTTTCTTT.